A selection of T cell receptor beta chains follows, all from one sample in a study of T-cell reconstitution after alpha-beta-depleted transplantation in children. TCRdb re-derived calls from the PCR reads in MiXCR, one entry per CDR3 protein. The sample lists 140,000 to 150,000 distinct CDR3 sequences, 8.5% to 10% occurring once. Sequenced here: PBMCs, mostly from graft donor cells, sampled 180 days after TCRalphabeta/CD19-depleted stem cell transplant. The receptor source for this set is a female patient aged 2-15 years who had a stem cell transplant for congenital amegakaryocytic thrombocytopenia, so the T cells may come from the graft donor. Each CDR3 is given with its conserved first and last residue. Each record gives: J gene, clone size, D gene, V gene, CDR3 protein, CDR3 DNA. D genes are given only for firm matches. The size entry is marked missing in some rows and otherwise reads once, few, many or a size class.

j_gene: TRBJ2-5; abundance: many; d_gene: .; v_gene: TRBV25-1; CDR3aa: CASSVKPGPSPRETQYF; CDR3nt: TGTGCCAGCAGTGTAAAACCCGGGCCCTCTCCCAGGGAGACCCAGTACTTC
j_gene: TRBJ2-3; abundance: few; d_gene: .; v_gene: TRBV7-9; CDR3aa: CASSLEKTQYF; CDR3nt: TGTGCCAGCAGCCTCGAGAAGACGCAGTATTTT
j_gene: TRBJ1-5; abundance: many; d_gene: TRBD1; v_gene: TRBV12-3/TRBV12-4; CDR3aa: CASSVGTAYQPQHF; CDR3nt: TGTGCCAGCAGTGTCGGGACAGCCTATCAGCCCCAGCATTTT
j_gene: TRBJ2-4; abundance: many; d_gene: .; v_gene: TRBV4-1; CDR3aa: CASSQEWPGLAKNIQYF; CDR3nt: TGCGCCAGCAGCCAAGAATGGCCAGGCTTAGCCAAAAACATTCAGTACTTC
j_gene: TRBJ2-7; abundance: many; d_gene: TRBD2; v_gene: TRBV4-2; CDR3aa: CASSHWTSQTYEQYF; CDR3nt: TGTGCCAGCAGCCATTGGACTAGCCAAACCTACGAGCAGTACTTC
j_gene: TRBJ2-5; abundance: many; d_gene: .; v_gene: TRBV5-1; CDR3aa: CASSRAGQGFGPKETQYF; CDR3nt: TGCGCCAGCAGCAGGGCGGGGCAGGGGTTCGGTCCCAAGGAGACCCAGTACTTC
j_gene: TRBJ2-3; abundance: many; d_gene: TRBD2; v_gene: TRBV20-1; CDR3aa: CSAVAGPFGRTDTQYF; CDR3nt: TGCAGTGCCGTAGCGGGCCCTTTCGGTCGCACAGATACGCAGTATTTT
j_gene: TRBJ1-6; abundance: .; d_gene: TRBD1; v_gene: TRBV20-1; CDR3aa: CCAPKAGTGYLNSPLHF; CDR3nt: TGCTGTGCTCCCAAGGCCGGGACAGGCTATTTGAATTCACCCCTCCACTTT
j_gene: TRBJ2-3; abundance: few; d_gene: TRBD2; v_gene: TRBV3-1; CDR3aa: CASSFLAGVEDTQYF; CDR3nt: TGTGCCAGCAGCTTCCTAGCGGGGGTAGAAGATACGCAGTATTTT
j_gene: TRBJ2-3; abundance: .; d_gene: .; v_gene: TRBV5-1; CDR3aa: CASSWNKDTDTQYF; CDR3nt: TGCGCCAGCAGCTGGAACAAGGACACAGATACGCAGTATTTT
j_gene: TRBJ2-2; abundance: .; d_gene: .; v_gene: TRBV5-5; CDR3aa: CASTRRGQDTGELFF; CDR3nt: TGTGCCAGCACCCGCCGGGGGCAAGACACCGGGGAGCTGTTTTTT
j_gene: TRBJ1-2; abundance: .; d_gene: .; v_gene: TRBV6-1; CDR3aa: CASSPGLNYGYTF; CDR3nt: TGTGCCAGCAGTCCCGGACTGAACTATGGCTACACCTTC
j_gene: TRBJ2-1; abundance: many; d_gene: .; v_gene: TRBV20-1; CDR3aa: CSARDPNEQFF; CDR3nt: TGCAGTGCTAGAGATCCAAATGAGCAGTTCTTC
j_gene: TRBJ1-3; abundance: many; d_gene: .; v_gene: TRBV20-1; CDR3aa: CSARAGNTIYF; CDR3nt: TGCAGTGCTAGAGCTGGAAACACCATATATTTT
j_gene: TRBJ2-1; abundance: many; d_gene: TRBD1; v_gene: TRBV20-1; CDR3aa: CSASPGGFMNEQFF; CDR3nt: TGCAGTGCTAGTCCAGGGGGTTTCATGAATGAGCAGTTCTTC
j_gene: TRBJ1-5; abundance: few; d_gene: .; v_gene: TRBV6-5; CDR3aa: CASSYRAGDQPQHF; CDR3nt: TGTGCCAGCAGTTACAGAGCAGGGGACCAGCCCCAGCATTTT
j_gene: TRBJ2-7; abundance: many; d_gene: .; v_gene: TRBV5-1; CDR3aa: CASSLATRGDYEQYF; CDR3nt: TGCGCCAGCAGCTTGGCTACTAGAGGGGATTACGAGCAGTACTTC